The present entry profiles one T cell receptor (beta chain) with its context. Amplified TCR beta CDR3 regions derived from RNA transcripts. Using the HTBI primer set, a first-round RT-PCR was run on the TCR CDR3. TCRdb redid the calling of the multiplex PCR reads with MiXCR, one entry per CDR3 protein. The sample carries about 640,000 distinct CDR3 sequences, around 21% recorded once. This sample stems from a study of T cells in Graves' hyperthyroidism and ophthalmopathy. CDR3 size: 17 residues. J lost 3 bases, V lost 3 bases, and 10 bases had no gene match. CDR1 LNHDA and CDR2 SQIVND come from the germline V gene (reference sequence). About 10 ml fresh peripheral blood yielded the PBMCs.

The sequence was obtained from a man aged 30 to 45 with Graves' ophthalmopathy. The specimen was blood. The chain combines TRBV19 with TRBJ2-4; TRBD2 aligns across 8 bases. This CDR3 reads CASSMNRAGVGKNIQYF. In DNA form, the CDR3 reads TGTGCCAGTAGTATGAACCGAGCGGGAGTCGGCAAAAACATTCAGTACTTC. Drawing the rest from reference TRBV19 and TRBJ2-4, the complete variable domain is DGGITQSPKYLFRKEGQNVTLSCEQNLNHDAMYWYRQDPGQGLRLIYYSQIVNDFQKGDIAEGYSVSREKKESFPLTVTSAQKNPTAFYLCASSMNRAGVGKNIQYFGAGTRLSVL.